This T cell receptor (beta chain) was recorded in a study of PD-1 blockade in classical Hodgkin lymphoma. General study results and limits: Unlike CD8+ TCR diversity, which did not rise significantly by C4D1, CD4+ TCR diversity did.

Every one of the patients relapsed after autologous stem cell transplantation (brentuximab vedotin exposure was variable). Some clones are missing from TCRdb's copy, which holds only in-frame ones; the method was immunoSEQ multiplex PCR. This table holds 9,900 or so clones, 70% to 80% found once. The CDR3 covers 11 residues. V gave up 6 bases and J gave up 5 bases, with 10 bases separating them. Looked up from germline, CDR1 is DFQATT and CDR2 is SNEGSKA (reference sequence). As to this clone: What it recognizes is unknown.

The starting material was peripheral blood mononuclear cells (PBMCs), obtained before the second cycle of nivolumab. The sequence was collected from a human donor with classical Hodgkin lymphoma. The rearrangement links TRBV20-1 to TRBJ1-2, with a tentative D call TRBD1 (6 bases). The CDR3 region is CSAEDRYGYTF. As DNA, the CDR3 is TGCAGTGCCGAGGACAGATATGGCTACACCTTC.